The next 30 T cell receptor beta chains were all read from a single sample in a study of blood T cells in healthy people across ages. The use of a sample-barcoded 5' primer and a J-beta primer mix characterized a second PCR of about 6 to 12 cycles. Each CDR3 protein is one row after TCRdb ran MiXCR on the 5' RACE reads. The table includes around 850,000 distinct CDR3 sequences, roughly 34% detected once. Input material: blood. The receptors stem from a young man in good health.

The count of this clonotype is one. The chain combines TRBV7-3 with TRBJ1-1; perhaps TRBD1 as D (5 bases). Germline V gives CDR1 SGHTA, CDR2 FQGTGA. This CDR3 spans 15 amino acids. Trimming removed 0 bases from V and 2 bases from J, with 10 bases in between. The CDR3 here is CASSLTRTPNTEAFF. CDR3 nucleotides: TGTGCCAGCAGCTTAACGAGGACACCTAACACTGAAGCTTTCTTT.

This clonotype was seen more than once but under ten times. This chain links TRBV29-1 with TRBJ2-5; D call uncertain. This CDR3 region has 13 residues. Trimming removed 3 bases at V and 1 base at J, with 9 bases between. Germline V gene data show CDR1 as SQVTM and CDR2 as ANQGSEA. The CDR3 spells CSVEALSQETQYF. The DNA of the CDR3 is TGCAGCGTTGAGGCACTATCCCAAGAGACCCAGTACTTC.

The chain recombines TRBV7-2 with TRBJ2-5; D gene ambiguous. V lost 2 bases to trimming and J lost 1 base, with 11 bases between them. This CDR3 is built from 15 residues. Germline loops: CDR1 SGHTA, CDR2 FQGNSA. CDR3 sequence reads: CASSLPPLGQETQYF. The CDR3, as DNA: TGTGCCAGCAGCTTACCCCCTCTGGGCCAAGAGACCCAGTACTTC. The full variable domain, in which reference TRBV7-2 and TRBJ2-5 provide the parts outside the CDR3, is GAGVSQSPSNKVTEKGKDVELRCDPISGHTALYWYRQSLGQGLEFLIYFQGNSAPDKSGLPSDRFSAERTGGSVSTLTIQRTQQEDSAVYLCASSLPPLGQETQYFGPGTRLLVL.

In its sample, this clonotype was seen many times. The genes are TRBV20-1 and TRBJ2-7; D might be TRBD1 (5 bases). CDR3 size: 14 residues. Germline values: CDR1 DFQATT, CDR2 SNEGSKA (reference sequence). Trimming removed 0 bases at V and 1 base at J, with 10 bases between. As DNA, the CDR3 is TGCAGTGCTAGAGACCCGGACAAGTCCTACGAGCAGTACTTC. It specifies CSARDPDKSYEQYF.

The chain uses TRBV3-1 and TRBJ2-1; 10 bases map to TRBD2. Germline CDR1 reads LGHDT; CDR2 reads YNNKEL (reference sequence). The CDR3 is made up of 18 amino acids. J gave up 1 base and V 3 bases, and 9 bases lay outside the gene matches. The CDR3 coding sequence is TGTGCCAGCAGCCACCTCTTAACTAGCGGGGTTTCCTACAATGAGCAGTTCTTC. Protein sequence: CASSHLLTSGVSYNEQFF.

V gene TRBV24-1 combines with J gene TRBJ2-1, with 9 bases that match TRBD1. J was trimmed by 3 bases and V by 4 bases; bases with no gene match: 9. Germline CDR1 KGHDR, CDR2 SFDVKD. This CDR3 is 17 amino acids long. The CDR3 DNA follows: TGTGCCACCAGTGACCTACCGGGACAGGGCATCTACAATGAGCAGTTCTTC. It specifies CATSDLPGQGIYNEQFF.

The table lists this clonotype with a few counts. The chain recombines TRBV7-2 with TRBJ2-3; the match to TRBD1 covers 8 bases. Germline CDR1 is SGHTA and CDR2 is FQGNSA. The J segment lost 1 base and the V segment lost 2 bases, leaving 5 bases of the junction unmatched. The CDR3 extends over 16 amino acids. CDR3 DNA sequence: TGTGCCAGCAGCTTAAGTCGCAGGGGGCGCACAGATACGCAGTATTTT. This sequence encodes CASSLSRRGRTDTQYF.

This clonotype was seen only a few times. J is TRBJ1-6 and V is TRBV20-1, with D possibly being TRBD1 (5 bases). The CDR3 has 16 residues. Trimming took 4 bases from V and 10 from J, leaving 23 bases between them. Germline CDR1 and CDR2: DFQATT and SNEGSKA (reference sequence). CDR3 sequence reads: CSATTSGWIGRSPLHF. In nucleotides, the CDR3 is TGCAGTGCTACTACGTCAGGGTGGATCGGGAGGTCACCCCTCCACTTT.

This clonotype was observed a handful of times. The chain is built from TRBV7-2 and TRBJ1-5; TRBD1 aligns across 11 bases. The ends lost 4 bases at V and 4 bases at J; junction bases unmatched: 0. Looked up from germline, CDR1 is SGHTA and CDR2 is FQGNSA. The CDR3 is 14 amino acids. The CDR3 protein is CASSWDRGNQPQHF. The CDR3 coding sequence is TGTGCCAGCAGCTGGGACAGGGGGAATCAGCCCCAGCATTTT.

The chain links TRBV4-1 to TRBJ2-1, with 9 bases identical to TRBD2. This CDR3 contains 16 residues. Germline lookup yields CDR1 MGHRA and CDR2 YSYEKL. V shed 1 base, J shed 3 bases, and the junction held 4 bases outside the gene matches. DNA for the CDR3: TGCGCCAGCAGCCAAGTAGGGCGGGGGGGCTACAATGAGCAGTTCTTC. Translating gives CASSQVGRGGYNEQFF.

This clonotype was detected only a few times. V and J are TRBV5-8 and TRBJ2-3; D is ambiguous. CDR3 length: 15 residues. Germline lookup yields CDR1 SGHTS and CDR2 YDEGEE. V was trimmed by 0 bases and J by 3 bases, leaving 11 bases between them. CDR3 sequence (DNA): TGTGCCAGCAGCTTGGAGGGTAGACGAACAGATACGCAGTATTTT. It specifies CASSLEGRRTDTQYF.

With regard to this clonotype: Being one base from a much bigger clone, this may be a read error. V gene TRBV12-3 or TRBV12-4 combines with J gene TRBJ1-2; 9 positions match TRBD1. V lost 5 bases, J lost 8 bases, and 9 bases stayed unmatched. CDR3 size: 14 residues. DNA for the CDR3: TGTGCCAGCAGTGACGGGACAGGGAAGCGAGGCTACACCTTC. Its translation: CASSDGTGKRGYTF.

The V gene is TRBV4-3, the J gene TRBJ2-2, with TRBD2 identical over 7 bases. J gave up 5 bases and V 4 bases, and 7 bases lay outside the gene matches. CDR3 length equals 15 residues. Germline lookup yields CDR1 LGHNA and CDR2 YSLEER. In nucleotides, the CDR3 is TGCGCCAGCAGCCGAAGATTGGGAGGGACCGGGGAGCTGTTTTTT. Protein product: CASSRRLGGTGELFF.

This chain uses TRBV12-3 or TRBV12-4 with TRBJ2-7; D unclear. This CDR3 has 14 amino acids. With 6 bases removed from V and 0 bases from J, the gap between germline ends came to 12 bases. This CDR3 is CASSRTASSYEQYF. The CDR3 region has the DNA TGTGCCAGCAGCCGGACGGCCAGCTCCTACGAGCAGTACTTC.

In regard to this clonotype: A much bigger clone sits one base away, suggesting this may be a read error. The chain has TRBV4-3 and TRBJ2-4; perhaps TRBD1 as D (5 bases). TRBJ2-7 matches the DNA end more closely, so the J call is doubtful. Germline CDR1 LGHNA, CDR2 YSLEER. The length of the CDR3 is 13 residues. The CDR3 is CASSQTETHEQYF. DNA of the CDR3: TGCGCCAGCAGCCAGACAGAGACCCACGAGCAGTACTTC.

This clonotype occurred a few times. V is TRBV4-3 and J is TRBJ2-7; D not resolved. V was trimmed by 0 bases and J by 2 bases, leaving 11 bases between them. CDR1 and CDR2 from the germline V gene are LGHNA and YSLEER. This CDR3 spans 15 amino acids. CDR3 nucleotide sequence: TGCGCCAGCAGCCAAGAAAGAAGCACAGCCTACGAGCAGTACTTC. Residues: CASSQERSTAYEQYF.

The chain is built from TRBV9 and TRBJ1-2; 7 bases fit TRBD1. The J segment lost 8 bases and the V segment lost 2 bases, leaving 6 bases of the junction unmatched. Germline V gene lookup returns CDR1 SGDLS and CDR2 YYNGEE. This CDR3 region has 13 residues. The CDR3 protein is CASSVEGAAGYTF. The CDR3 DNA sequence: TGTGCCAGCAGCGTTGAGGGGGCGGCGGGCTACACCTTC.

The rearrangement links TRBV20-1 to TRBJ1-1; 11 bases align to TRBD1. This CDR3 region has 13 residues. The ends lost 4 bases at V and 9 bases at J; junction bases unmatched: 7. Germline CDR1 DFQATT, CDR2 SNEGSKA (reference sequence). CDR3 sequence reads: CSAMGQGGYQAFF. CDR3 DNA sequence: TGCAGTGCTATGGGACAGGGGGGGTATCAAGCTTTCTTT.

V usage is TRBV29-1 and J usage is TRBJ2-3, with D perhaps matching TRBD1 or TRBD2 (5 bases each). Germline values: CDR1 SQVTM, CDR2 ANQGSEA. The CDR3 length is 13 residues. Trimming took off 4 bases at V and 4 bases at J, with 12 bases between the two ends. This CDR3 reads CSVGGRISDTQYF. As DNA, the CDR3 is TGCAGCGTTGGGGGACGGATCTCAGATACGCAGTATTTT.

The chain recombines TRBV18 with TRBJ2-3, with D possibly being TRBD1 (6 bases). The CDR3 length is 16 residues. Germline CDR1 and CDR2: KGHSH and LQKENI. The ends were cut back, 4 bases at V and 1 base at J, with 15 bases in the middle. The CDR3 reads CASSRTGQSGTDTQYF. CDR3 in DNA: TGTGCCAGCTCACGGACCGGACAGTCTGGCACAGATACGCAGTATTTT.

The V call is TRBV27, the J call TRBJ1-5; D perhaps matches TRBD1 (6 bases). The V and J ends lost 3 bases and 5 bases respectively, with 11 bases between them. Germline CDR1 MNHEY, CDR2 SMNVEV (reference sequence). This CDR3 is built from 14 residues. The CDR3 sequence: CASSFRGHDQPQHF. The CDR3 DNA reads TGTGCCAGCAGTTTTCGGGGGCACGATCAGCCCCAGCATTTT.

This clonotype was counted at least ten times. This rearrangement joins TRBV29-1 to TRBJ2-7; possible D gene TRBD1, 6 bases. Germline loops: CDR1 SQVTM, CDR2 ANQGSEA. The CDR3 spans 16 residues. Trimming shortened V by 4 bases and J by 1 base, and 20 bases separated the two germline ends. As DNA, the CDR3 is TGCAGCGTTGTCTTATTCGAAGGGGGTACATCCTACGAGCAGTACTTC. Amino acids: CSVVLFEGGTSYEQYF.

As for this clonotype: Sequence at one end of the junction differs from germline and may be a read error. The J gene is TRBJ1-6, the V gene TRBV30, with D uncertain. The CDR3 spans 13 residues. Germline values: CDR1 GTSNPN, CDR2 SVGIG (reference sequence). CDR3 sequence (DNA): TGTGCCTTGAGTCGGCAGGTACAGTCACCCCTCCACTTT. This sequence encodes CALSRQVQSPLHF.

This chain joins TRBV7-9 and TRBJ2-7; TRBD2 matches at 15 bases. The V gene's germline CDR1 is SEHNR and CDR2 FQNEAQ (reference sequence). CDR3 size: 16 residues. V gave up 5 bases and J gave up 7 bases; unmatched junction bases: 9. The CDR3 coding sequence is TGTGCCAGCAGCACAAGGACTAGCGGGGGGGGGAATGAGCAGTACTTC. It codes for CASSTRTSGGGNEQYF.

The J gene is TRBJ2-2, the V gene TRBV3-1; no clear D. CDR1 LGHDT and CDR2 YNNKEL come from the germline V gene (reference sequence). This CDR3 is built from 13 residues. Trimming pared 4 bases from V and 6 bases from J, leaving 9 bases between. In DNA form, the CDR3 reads TGTGCCAGCAGCCCATCCTTATCCGGGGAGCTGTTTTTT. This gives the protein CASSPSLSGELFF.

CDR3 DNA: TGTGCCACAATAGCGGGGGAAGACACAGATACGCAGTATTTT. Translated, it gives CATIAGEDTDTQYF. The chain couples TRBV10-3 to TRBJ2-3; 9 nucleotides agree with TRBD2. V lost 10 bases, J lost 2 bases, and 7 bases stayed unmatched. The CDR3 contains 14 residues. Germline assignment: CDR1 ENHRY and CDR2 SYGVKD.

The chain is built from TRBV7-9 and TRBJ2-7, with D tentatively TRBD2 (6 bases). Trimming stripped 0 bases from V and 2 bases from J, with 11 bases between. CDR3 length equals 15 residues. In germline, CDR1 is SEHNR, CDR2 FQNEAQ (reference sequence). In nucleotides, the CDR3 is TGTGCCAGCAGCTTAGCACTAGCAGACCCCTACGAGCAGTACTTC. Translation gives CASSLALADPYEQYF. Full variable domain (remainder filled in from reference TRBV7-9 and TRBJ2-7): DTGVSQNPRHKITKRGQNVTFRCDPISEHNRLYWYRQTLGQGPEFLTYFQNEAQLEKSRLLSDRFSAERPKGSFSTLEIQRTEQGDSAMYLCASSLALADPYEQYFGPGTRLTVT.

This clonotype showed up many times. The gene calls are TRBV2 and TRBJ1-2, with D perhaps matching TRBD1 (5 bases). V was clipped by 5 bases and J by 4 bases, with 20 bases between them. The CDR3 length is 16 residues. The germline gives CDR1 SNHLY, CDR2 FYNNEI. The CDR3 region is CASSPLVGQGVYGYTF. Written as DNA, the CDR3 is TGTGCCAGCAGTCCCCTGGTGGGGCAGGGCGTCTATGGCTACACCTTC.

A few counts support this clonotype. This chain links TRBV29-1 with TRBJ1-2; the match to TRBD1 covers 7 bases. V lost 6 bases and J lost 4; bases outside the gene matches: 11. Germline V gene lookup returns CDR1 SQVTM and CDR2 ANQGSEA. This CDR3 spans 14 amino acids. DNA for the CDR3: TGCAGCGTGAGTCCGGAGGGGGCGAGCTATGGCTACACCTTC. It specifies CSVSPEGASYGYTF. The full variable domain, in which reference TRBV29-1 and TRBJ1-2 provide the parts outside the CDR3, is SAVISQKPSRDICQRGTSLTIQCQVDSQVTMMFWYRQQPGQSLTLIATANQGSEATYESGFVIDKFPISRPNLTFSTLTVSNMSPEDSSIYLCSVSPEGASYGYTFGSGTRLTVV.

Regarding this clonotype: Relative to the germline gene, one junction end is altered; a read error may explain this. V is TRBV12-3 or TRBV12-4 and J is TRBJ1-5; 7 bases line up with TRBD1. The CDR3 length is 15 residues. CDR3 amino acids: CTSSFSGQEDQPQHF. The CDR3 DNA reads TGTACCAGCAGTTTTTCTGGACAGGAGGATCAGCCCCAGCATTTT.